A single sample gave rise to the 14 T cell receptor beta chains below, sequenced in a study of tumor-infiltrating lymphocytes in oesophageal squamous cell carcinoma. TCRdb itself ran the PCR reads through MiXCR, one entry per CDR3 protein. The sample includes more than 15,000 distinct CDR3 sequences, 45% to 50% of them seen just once. The sequencing sample was made of normal esophageal tissue next to the tumor. Every receptor here comes from a female donor with esophageal squamous cell carcinoma.

The chain carries TRBV7-2 and TRBJ1-1; no definite D call. Trimming removed 1 base at V and 0 bases at J, with 9 bases between. The CDR3 contains 15 residues. CDR1 is SGHTA, CDR2 FQGNSA, per germline. The CDR3 protein is CASSLVGWMNTEAFF. Written as DNA, the CDR3 is TGTGCCAGCAGCTTAGTCGGGTGGATGAACACTGAAGCTTTCTTT.

The chain combines TRBV7-9 with TRBJ2-1; D is unclear. Germline CDR1 SEHNR, CDR2 FQNEAQ (reference sequence). The CDR3 has 15 amino acids. The V and J ends lost 1 base and 9 bases respectively, with 16 bases between them. As DNA, the CDR3 is TGTGCCAGCAGCTTAGGGCGGCAGGTTACGGGTGAGCAGTTCTTC. Protein: CASSLGRQVTGEQFF.

In nucleotides, the CDR3 is TGTGCCAGCAGCAAGGACAGGGGCACTGAAGCTTTCTTT. Amino acids: CASSKDRGTEAFF. The rearrangement joins TRBV7-3 to TRBJ1-1, with 9 bases matching TRBD1. The V and J ends lost 5 bases and 4 bases, in that order; junction bases with no gene match: 2. The CDR3 runs to 13 residues. Germline lookup yields CDR1 SGHTA and CDR2 FQGTGA.

The table lists this clonotype with a few counts. The chain employs TRBV6-1 and TRBJ1-6; D unclear. The V gene's germline CDR1 is MNHNS and CDR2 SASEGT. CDR3 length: 16 amino acids. V lost 7 bases, J lost 8 bases, and 21 bases lay in between. CDR3 DNA sequence: TGTGCCAGCACCCCAAACCCCCGCCTGAGGGATTCACCCCTCCACTTT. The encoded protein is CASTPNPRLRDSPLHF.

This clonotype is deemed medium-sized. The chain combines TRBV6-1 with TRBJ2-6; D not certain. V was clipped by 6 bases and J by 0 bases, with 9 bases between them. There are 15 residues in the CDR3. CDR1 and CDR2 (germline): MNHNS, SASEGT. The CDR3 coding sequence is TGTGCCAGCAGCCCTAGTAGCTCTGGGGCCAACGTCCTGACTTTC. This sequence encodes CASSPSSSGANVLTF.

Ten or more counts support this clonotype. This may arise from a read error, as a much more abundant clone is one base away. The chain is built from TRBV12-3 or TRBV12-4 and TRBJ2-7, with a possible D match to TRBD2 (6 bases). Trimming removed 5 bases from V and 7 bases from J, with 21 bases in between. The CDR3 contains 15 residues. In DNA form, the CDR3 reads TGTGCCAGCAGTCCCCCTAGCGACCCCTACAATGAGCAGTACTTC. Encoded protein: CASSPPSDPYNEQYF.

J is TRBJ1-1 and V is TRBV6-5; D perhaps matches TRBD1 (5 bases). Germline CDR1 is MNHEY and CDR2 is SVGAGI. V was clipped by 2 bases and J by 6 bases, with 10 bases between them. The CDR3 has 13 amino acids. The CDR3 sequence: CASSYAGRAEAFF. The CDR3 coding sequence is TGTGCCAGCAGTTACGCAGGGCGAGCTGAAGCTTTCTTT.

The chain combines TRBV20-1 with TRBJ1-4; 7 bases are shared with TRBD1. The CDR3 extends over 13 amino acids. Germline CDR1 and CDR2: DFQATT and SNEGSKA (reference sequence). Trimming took 6 bases from V and 5 from J; bases not matched to a gene: 6. This CDR3 reads CSASRGRNEKLFF. Written as DNA, the CDR3 is TGCAGTGCAAGCAGGGGGAGGAATGAAAAACTGTTTTTT.

This clonotype was counted many times. This chain links TRBV2 with TRBJ2-5; 7 bases are a match to TRBD1. Trimming removed 7 bases from V and 7 bases from J; junction bases left unmatched: 9. CDR3 length equals 13 residues. CDR1 is SNHLY, CDR2 FYNNEI, per germline. The CDR3 protein is CASIGTDRGTQYF. DNA for the CDR3: TGTGCCAGCATAGGGACAGATCGCGGGACCCAGTACTTC.

The rearrangement joins TRBV12-3 or TRBV12-4 to TRBJ2-5; D is uncertain. The assigned J gene may be wrong: the sequence end matches TRBJ2-7 better. The CDR3 is 16 residues long. The CDR3 protein is CASSFFSSGPTYEQYF. DNA of the CDR3: TGTGCCAGCAGTTTTTTTTCCTCCGGTCCTACCTACGAGCAGTACTTC.

The rearrangement uses TRBV6-1 and TRBJ1-4; TRBD1 agrees at 8 bases. Looked up from germline, CDR1 is MNHNS and CDR2 is SASEGT. The CDR3 is made up of 14 amino acids. The junction had 1 base not matched to a gene; V was cut back by 5 bases and J by 2 bases. CDR3 amino acids: CASSWTGTNEKLFF. The DNA of the CDR3 is TGTGCCAGCAGTTGGACAGGGACTAATGAAAAACTGTTTTTT.

The gene calls are TRBV7-2 and TRBJ2-1, with D uncertain. CDR1 SGHTA and CDR2 FQGNSA come from the germline V gene. The CDR3 length is 12 residues. The V end was cut by 2 bases, the J end by 4 bases, with 3 bases between. Written as DNA, the CDR3 is TGTGCCAGCAGCTTATTATACAATGAGCAGTTCTTC. Protein sequence: CASSLLYNEQFF. The whole variable domain, filled in from reference TRBV7-2 and TRBJ2-1, reads GAGVSQSPSNKVTEKGKDVELRCDPISGHTALYWYRQSLGQGLEFLIYFQGNSAPDKSGLPSDRFSAERTGGSVSTLTIQRTQQEDSAVYLCASSLLYNEQFFGPGTRLTVL.

On this clonotype itself: A much larger clone differs from this one at a single base, so this may be a read error. This chain connects TRBV9 to TRBJ2-3; possible D gene TRBD2, 5 bases. The CDR3 extends over 12 amino acids. V was shortened by 0 bases and J by 14 bases, with 13 bases between the two germline ends. Looked up from germline, CDR1 is SGDLS and CDR2 is YYNGEE. As DNA, the CDR3 is TGTGCCAGCAGCGTAGACGTCGGGGAGCTGTATTTT. It specifies CASSVDVGELYF.

In its sample, this clonotype was seen many times. The V and J genes are TRBV18 and TRBJ2-2; D call uncertain. Trimming cost V 4 bases and J 4 bases, with 10 bases left between them. Germline CDR1 reads KGHSH; CDR2 reads LQKENI. The CDR3 is 14 residues long. The CDR3 DNA sequence: TGTGCCAGCTCACTCCACCAAGTCACCGGGGAGCTGTTTTTT. This codes for CASSLHQVTGELFF.